Each of the 16 T cell receptor beta chains below was sequenced from the same sample in a study of shared clonotypes between healthy human individuals. The method was immunoSEQ multiplex PCR; TCRdb's version includes in-frame clones alone and lacks a portion of them. This sample yields 500,000 to 650,000 clones, of which roughly four fifths are seen a single time; 12% belongs to the top ten. Source material: PBMCs. These receptors originate from a woman aged 40 to 50 in good health. Some clones in this sample may be carry-over from other donors' samples.

V usage is TRBV5-8 and J usage is TRBJ2-7; D may correspond to TRBD1 or TRBD2 (5 bases each). The CDR3 covers 15 residues. The V end lost 4 bases, the J end lost 3 bases, and 17 bases lay between the germline ends. Per germline, CDR1 SGHTS and CDR2 YDEGEE. CDR3 DNA: TGTGCCAGCAGCAGAACCGGGACCCTAATCTACGAGCAGTACTTC. Its protein product is CASSRTGTLIYEQYF.

DNA for the CDR3: TGCGCCAGCATGACTAGCGGGAGGGCCTATGAGCAGTTCTTC. Protein sequence: CASMTSGRAYEQFF. This chain uses TRBV10-2 with TRBJ2-1; 14 bases line up with TRBD2. Germline V gene lookup returns CDR1 WSHSY and CDR2 SAAADI. The length of the CDR3 is 14 residues. V lost 7 bases and J lost 8; bases outside the gene matches: 4.

This sequence joins TRBV30 and TRBJ2-2, with a possible D match to TRBD1 (6 bases). There are 15 residues in the CDR3. Looked up from germline, CDR1 is GTSNPN and CDR2 is SVGIG (reference sequence). V lost 1 base and J lost 5, with 14 bases in between. The DNA of the CDR3 is TGTGCCTGGAGTGGGCAGGGGCGGTGGACCGGGGAGCTGTTTTTT. Amino acid sequence: CAWSGQGRWTGELFF. Using reference TRBV30 and TRBJ2-2 for the parts outside the CDR3, the full variable domain is SQTIHQWPATLVQPVGSPLSLECTVEGTSNPNLYWYRQAAGRGLQLLFYSVGIGQISSEVPQNLSASRPQDRQFILSSKKLLLSDSGFYLCAWSGQGRWTGELFFGEGSRLTVL.

This chain uses TRBV7-9 with TRBJ2-1; tentatively, D is TRBD1 (5 bases). Trimming took 1 base from V and 4 from J, leaving 11 bases between them. Germline V CDR1 and CDR2: SEHNR, FQNEAQ (reference sequence). CDR3 length: 15 residues. CDR3 amino acids: CASSLVGLGYNEQFF. The CDR3 DNA reads as TGTGCCAGCAGCTTAGTGGGGCTGGGGTACAATGAGCAGTTCTTC.

The chain carries TRBV5-1 and TRBJ2-1, with 8 positions matching TRBD2. V dropped 0 bases and J dropped 4; count of bases not matched to a gene: 6. The CDR3 contains 16 residues. CDR1 and CDR2 from the germline V gene are SGHRS and YFSETQ. CDR3 sequence reads: CASSLEGRGGYNEQFF. CDR3 sequence (DNA): TGCGCCAGCAGCTTGGAGGGGCGCGGGGGGTACAATGAGCAGTTCTTC.

With respect to this clone: A far larger clone is just one base off, so this is likely a read error. This same CDR3 is encoded by further DNA sequences in the sample. V and J are TRBV6-5 and TRBJ1-5; no reliable D call. Germline CDR1 reads MNHEY; CDR2 reads SVGAGI. Between the trimmed V and J ends, which lost 6 bases and 0 bases, there was a span of 6 bases. This CDR3 has 13 amino acids. The CDR3 DNA is TGTGCCAGCAGGAGAGATAGCAATCAGCCCCAGCATTTT. This encodes CASRRDSNQPQHF.

The chain employs TRBV2 and TRBJ1-3; no firm D call. CDR3 length: 13 amino acids. The V gene's germline CDR1 is SNHLY and CDR2 FYNNEI. The V gene lost 8 bases and the J gene lost 2 bases, with 10 bases spanning the gap. Here the CDR3 reads CASRGPPGNTIYF. In nucleotides, the CDR3 is TGTGCCAGCCGCGGACCTCCTGGAAACACCATATATTTT. The variable domain in full, completed from reference TRBV2 and TRBJ1-3, reads EPEVTQTPSHQVTQMGQEVILRCVPISNHLYFYWYRQILGQKVEFLVSFYNNEISEKSEIFDDQFSVERPDGSNFTLKIRSTKLEDSAMYFCASRGPPGNTIYFGEGSWLTVV.

The chain combines TRBV4-1 with TRBJ2-7, with TRBD1 as a possible D gene (6 bases). Per germline, CDR1 MGHRA and CDR2 YSYEKL. The CDR3 runs 18 residues. V was pared by 1 base and J by 3 bases, with 22 bases between. CDR3 DNA sequence: TGCGCCAGCAGCCAAGTCCTATCGGCCTGGACAGACTTCTACGAGCAGTACTTC. As protein: CASSQVLSAWTDFYEQYF.

V and J are TRBV25-1 and TRBJ1-1; weak D call: TRBD1 (5 bases). There are 13 residues in the CDR3. Germline values: CDR1 MGHDK, CDR2 SYGVNS. V shed 4 bases and J shed 1 base, with 7 bases lying between them. CDR3 residues: CASSAQGNTEAFF. For the CDR3, the DNA is TGTGCCAGCAGTGCTCAGGGGAACACTGAAGCTTTCTTT. Using reference TRBV25-1 and TRBJ1-1 for the parts outside the CDR3, the full variable domain is EADIYQTPRYLVIGTGKKITLECSQTMGHDKMYWYQQDPGMELHLIHYSYGVNSTEKGDLSSESTVSRIRTEHFPLTLESARPSHTSQYLCASSAQGNTEAFFGQGTRLTVV.

This chain uses TRBV15 with TRBJ1-4; maybe TRBD1 (6 bases). Germline V gene data show CDR1 as LNHNV and CDR2 as YYDKDF (reference sequence). The CDR3 spans 15 residues. Trimming shortened V by 0 bases and J by 6 bases, and 11 bases separated the two germline ends. CDR3 in DNA: TGTGCCACCAGCAGAGAACAGGGCAACGATGAAAAACTGTTTTTT. This encodes CATSREQGNDEKLFF.

The chain joins TRBV19 to TRBJ1-2, with 7 bases aligning to TRBD1. This CDR3 is built from 13 residues. The V and J ends lost 9 bases and 4 bases, in that order; junction bases with no gene match: 8. The germline V gene encodes CDR1 LNHDA and CDR2 SQIVND (reference sequence). CDR3 in DNA: TGTGCCAGCGGACAGGAGGGAGTCTATGGCTACACCTTC. Residues: CASGQEGVYGYTF.

The genes are TRBV18 and TRBJ2-7; 9 bases are a match to TRBD1. With 3 bases clipped from V and 3 bases from J, the junction kept 21 bases outside the gene matches. This CDR3 is 20 amino acids long. Per germline, CDR1 KGHSH and CDR2 LQKENI. The CDR3 coding sequence is TGTGCCAGCTCACCTCTGGAGGGGCTCCGGGGTACAGGGGGCAGCTACGAGCAGTACTTC. This gives the protein CASSPLEGLRGTGGSYEQYF.

The V gene is TRBV11-1, the J gene TRBJ1-5; D possibly corresponds to TRBD1 (6 bases). Near its end, the DNA agrees better with TRBJ2-3, so the J call may be wrong. The CDR3 extends over 13 amino acids. Germline values: CDR1 SGHAT, CDR2 FQDESV (reference sequence). The CDR3 reads CASSPNRDQPQYF. As DNA, the CDR3 is TGTGCCAGCAGCCCCAACAGGGATCAGCCCCAGTATTTT.

The chain recombines TRBV29-1 with TRBJ2-5; D is ambiguous. V lost 4 bases, J lost 2 bases, and 5 bases lay in between. Looked up from germline, CDR1 is SQVTM and CDR2 is ANQGSEA. The CDR3 totals 11 residues. CDR3 nucleotide sequence: TGCAGCGTTGTCAGGCAAGAGACCCAGTACTTC. This codes for CSVVRQETQYF.

In this sample, this clone is medium-sized (0.01 to 0.1%). Different DNA sequences within this sample yield the same CDR3. The gene calls are TRBV5-4 and TRBJ2-1; tentatively, D is TRBD1 or TRBD2 (7 bases each). CDR1 is SGHNT, CDR2 YYREEE, per germline (reference sequence). Trimming removed 4 bases from V and 9 bases from J, with 14 bases in between. The CDR3 runs 13 residues. This CDR3 reads CASSLSGTAEQFF. The DNA of the CDR3 is TGTGCCAGCAGCCTGAGCGGGACAGCTGAGCAGTTCTTC. Together with reference TRBV5-4 and TRBJ2-1, the CDR3 gives the full variable domain: ETGVTQSPTHLIKTRGQQVTLRCSSQSGHNTVSWYQQALGQGPQFIFQYYREEENGRGNFPPRFSGLQFPNYSSELNVNALELDDSALYLCASSLSGTAEQFFGPGTRLTVL.

The V gene is TRBV6-5, the J gene TRBJ1-2; no clear D gene. CDR1 and CDR2 (germline): MNHEY, SVGAGI. The CDR3 runs 12 residues. Deletions cut 2 bases from V and 5 bases from J, with 6 bases between. In DNA form, the CDR3 reads TGTGCCAGCAGTTACGACCTGTATGGCTACACCTTC. Amino acid sequence: CASSYDLYGYTF.